Detailed here is one TCR beta chain. The source of the sample is a study of T cell responses to AZD1222 COVID-19 vaccine. Profiling relied on immunoSEQ multiplex PCR, and the TCRdb table lists in-frame clones only, not all of them. The profile shows roughly 170,000 clones, roughly 94% of them singletons. The sequence came from an adult who received the AZD1222 COVID-19 vaccine. The input for sequencing was peripheral blood, taken 28 days after the second AZD1222 dose.

CDR3 protein: CASSLTGAGANVLTF. The CDR3 DNA sequence: TGTGCCAGCAGCCTTACAGGGGCTGGGGCCAACGTCCTGACTTTC. This chain links TRBV7-9 with TRBJ2-6, with 7 bases matching TRBD1. The CDR3 is 15 amino acids. Germline V gene data show CDR1 as SEHNR and CDR2 as FQNEAQ (reference sequence). The trim removed 5 bases at V and 2 bases at J, leaving 3 bases unmatched.